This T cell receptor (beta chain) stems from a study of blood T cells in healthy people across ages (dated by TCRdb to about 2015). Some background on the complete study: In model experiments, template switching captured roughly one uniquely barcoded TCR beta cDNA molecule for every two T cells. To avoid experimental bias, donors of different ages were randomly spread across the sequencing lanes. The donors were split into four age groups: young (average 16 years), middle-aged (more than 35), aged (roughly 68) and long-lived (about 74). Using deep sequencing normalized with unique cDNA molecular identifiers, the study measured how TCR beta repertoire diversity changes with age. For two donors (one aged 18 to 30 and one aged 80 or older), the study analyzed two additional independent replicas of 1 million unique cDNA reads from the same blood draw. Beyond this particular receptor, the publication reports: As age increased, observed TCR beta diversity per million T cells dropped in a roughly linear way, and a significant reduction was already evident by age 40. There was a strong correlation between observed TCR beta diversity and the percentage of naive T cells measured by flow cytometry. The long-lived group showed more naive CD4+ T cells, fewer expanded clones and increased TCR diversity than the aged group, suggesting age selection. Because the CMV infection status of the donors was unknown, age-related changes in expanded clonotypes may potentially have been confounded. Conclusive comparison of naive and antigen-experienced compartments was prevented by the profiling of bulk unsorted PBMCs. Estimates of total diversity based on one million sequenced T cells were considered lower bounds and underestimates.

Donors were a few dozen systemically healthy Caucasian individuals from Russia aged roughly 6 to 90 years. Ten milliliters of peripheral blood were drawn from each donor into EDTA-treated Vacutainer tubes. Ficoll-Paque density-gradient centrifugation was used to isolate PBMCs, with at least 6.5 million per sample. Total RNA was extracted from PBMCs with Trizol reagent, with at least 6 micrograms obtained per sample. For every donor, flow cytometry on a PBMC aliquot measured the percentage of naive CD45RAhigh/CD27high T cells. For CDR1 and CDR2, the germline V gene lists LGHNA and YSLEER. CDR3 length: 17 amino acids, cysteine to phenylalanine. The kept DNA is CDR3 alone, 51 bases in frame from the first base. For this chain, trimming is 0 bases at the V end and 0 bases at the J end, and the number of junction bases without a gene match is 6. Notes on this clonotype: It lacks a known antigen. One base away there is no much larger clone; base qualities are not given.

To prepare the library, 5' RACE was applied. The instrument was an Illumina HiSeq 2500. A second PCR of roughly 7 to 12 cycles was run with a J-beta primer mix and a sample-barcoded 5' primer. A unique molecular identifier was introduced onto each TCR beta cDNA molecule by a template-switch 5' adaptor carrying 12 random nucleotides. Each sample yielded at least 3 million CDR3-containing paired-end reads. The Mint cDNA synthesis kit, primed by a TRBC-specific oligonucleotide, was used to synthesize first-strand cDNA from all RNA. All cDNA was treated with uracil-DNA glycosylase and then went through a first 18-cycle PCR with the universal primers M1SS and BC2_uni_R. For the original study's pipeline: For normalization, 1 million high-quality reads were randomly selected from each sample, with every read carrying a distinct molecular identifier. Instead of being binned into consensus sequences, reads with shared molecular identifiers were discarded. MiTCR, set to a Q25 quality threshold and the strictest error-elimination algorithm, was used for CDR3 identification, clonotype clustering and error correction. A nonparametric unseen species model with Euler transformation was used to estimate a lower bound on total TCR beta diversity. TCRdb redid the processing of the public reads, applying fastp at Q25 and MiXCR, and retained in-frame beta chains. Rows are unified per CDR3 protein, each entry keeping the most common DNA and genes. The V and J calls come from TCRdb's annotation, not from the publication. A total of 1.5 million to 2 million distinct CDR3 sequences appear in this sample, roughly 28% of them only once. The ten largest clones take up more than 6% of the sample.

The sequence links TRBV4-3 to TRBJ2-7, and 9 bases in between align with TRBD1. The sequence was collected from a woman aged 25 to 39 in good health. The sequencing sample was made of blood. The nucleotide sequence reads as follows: TGCGCCAGCAGCCAAGATGCCCAGACAGGGGGCTCCTACGAGCAGTACTTC. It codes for CASSQDAQTGGSYEQYF.